This TCR beta chain was obtained from a study of spatial heterogeneity in lung cancer. Turning to the study itself: Compared with alpha-chain sequences, beta-chain sequences were consistently detected in greater numbers. More than eight raw reads, on average, carried each unique TCR and UMI combination.

Time point denoted: sample taken at primary tumor resection. Whole RNA was taken from tumor, nontumor lung or frozen PBMC; it was then sequenced unsorted. Donors were 55 to 75 untreated early-stage non-small cell lung cancer patients. V was clipped by 2 bases and J by 6 bases, with 4 bases between them. Germline loops: CDR1 MNHEY, CDR2 SVGAGI. The CDR3 runs 11 residues. Unique molecular identifiers tagged every individual TCR cDNA molecule. TCRdb ran MiXCR on the 5' RACE reads and lists one entry per CDR3 protein. The sample holds roughly 100,000 distinct CDR3 sequences, approximately 8.2% seen once. This clonotype was observed many times.

The sample here was PBMCs, taken at surgery. The rearrangement links TRBV6-5 to TRBJ2-5; D not resolved. This receptor was taken from a male donor with early-stage non-small cell lung cancer. The CDR3 DNA follows: TGTGCCAGCAGTTACAAAAAGACCCAGTACTTC. Translated, it gives CASSYKKTQYF.